This T cell receptor beta chain stems from a study of beta chain features in type 1 diabetes. Sequenced material consisted of expressed TCRB transcripts (all of the isolated RNA was reverse transcribed). Some clones are missing from TCRdb's copy, which holds only in-frame ones; the method was immunoSEQ multiplex PCR. The table shows some 44,000 clones, with roughly 70% occurring only once. Purity of each sorted population was above 98%. Details on this clone: Antigen: not known.

Study findings and constraints: A moderate, significant TCRB CDR3 shortening appeared in type 1 diabetes across four CD4+ subsets. Lower insertion and higher deletion counts appeared at VDJ junctions in type 1 diabetes patients.

Germline assignment: CDR1 MNHEY and CDR2 SVGAGI. This CDR3 has 12 amino acids. Trimming removed 6 bases from V and 7 bases from J, with 13 bases in between. The sequenced material came from Tregs from blood. The TCR sequence derives from a woman aged 18-29 years with type 1 diabetes. The genes are TRBV6-5 and TRBJ2-7, with D unresolved. The CDR3 is CASSDMSREQYF. The CDR3 nucleotides read TGTGCCAGCAGCGACATGAGTCGGGAGCAGTACTTC.